This T cell receptor beta chain was documented in a study of read filtering for tumor transcriptome and immune sequencing. General study findings and limits: This fraction held mixed bone marrow immune cells after CD138-negative sorting.

Germline V CDR1 and CDR2: SGHAT, FQNNGV. Unmatched junction bases numbered 10, after V lost 6 bases and J lost 6 bases. This CDR3 is 17 amino acids long. This library used approximately 370 ng RNA and molecular barcoded adaptors spanning alpha/delta and beta/gamma chains. TCRdb re-called the reads with MiXCR, one entry per CDR3 protein. Among 25,000 to 35,000 distinct CDR3 sequences listed, 13% to 15% were seen once. With regard to this clonotype: The antigen is unknown. The likely explanation is a read error, given a far larger clone one base away.

The V call is TRBV11-2, the J call TRBJ2-1; the match to TRBD2 covers 14 bases. The specimen sequenced was a population of CD138-negative cells sorted from bone marrow. The sequence was collected from a donor at least 40 years old with multiple myeloma. The CDR3 bases are TGTGCCAGCAGGCAAGCGAGGACTAGCGGGAGGTCCAATGAGCAGTTCTTC. Translated, it gives CASRQARTSGRSNEQFF.